This T cell receptor (beta chain) was captured by sequencing in a study of CD8 T cells in Susac syndrome. About this clonotype itself: Its antigen is not identified.

Study-wide results and caveats: It was acknowledged in the study that the number of individuals who were included in its TCR sequencing and HLA analysis was relatively small.

The germline gives CDR1 SGHDN, CDR2 FVKESK. V lost 1 base and J lost 0, with 7 bases in between. This CDR3 contains 14 residues. Random hexamers were used to reverse transcribe the RNA input (roughly 0.5 to 1 ug). TCR beta CDR3 was amplified by immunoSEQ covering 54 Vbeta and 13 Jbeta. In TCRdb, the immunoSEQ multiplex PCR reads were re-called with MiXCR into one record per CDR3 protein. Found here are 170,000 or so distinct CDR3 sequences, approximately 93% of them singletons; the top ten hold around 0.1%. Those who served as multiple sclerosis controls were treatment-naive patients with stable or active relapsing-remitting disease.

Sequencing used CD4+ T cells from PBMCs. The chain links TRBV14 to TRBJ2-7; D remains ambiguous. This clonotype originated in a human donor with multiple sclerosis. In DNA form, the CDR3 reads TGTGCCAGCAGCCAAGCGTTGAGCTCCTACGAGCAGTACTTC. This sequence encodes CASSQALSSYEQYF.